One sample yielded the 15 T cell receptor beta chains listed below, sequenced in a study of blood T cell repertoires in COVID-19. The data were produced by immunoSEQ multiplex PCR, yet TCRdb's version contains in-frame clones alone and is incomplete. The table lists 400,000 to 550,000 clones, 70% to 90% of them singletons, with approximately 2% in the top ten. The specimen was PBMCs or T cells enriched from blood (not recorded which). These receptors all come from a woman between 18 and 30 years old with acute COVID-19.

This chain joins TRBV28 and TRBJ2-2; 11 bases line up with TRBD1. The J segment lost 6 bases and the V segment lost 7 bases, leaving 10 bases of the junction unmatched. CDR3 length: 16 amino acids. CDR1 and CDR2 from the germline V gene are MDHEN and SYDVKM. For the CDR3, the DNA is TGTGCCAGCATTGCTCCCCCGGGACAGGGGGCCGGGGAGCTGTTTTTT. It translates to CASIAPPGQGAGELFF.

V usage is TRBV7-2 and J usage is TRBJ2-1; 9 bases line up with TRBD2. The germline V gene has CDR1 SGHTA and CDR2 FQGNSA. The CDR3 contains 17 residues. V trimming: 6 bases; J trimming: 4 bases; junction bases outside the gene matches: 13. The CDR3 protein is CASRGMGLAGLYNEQFF. The CDR3 DNA is TGTGCCAGCAGGGGTATGGGGCTAGCGGGATTATACAATGAGCAGTTCTTC.

A single count supports this clone. J is TRBJ2-4 and V is TRBV7-8; tentative D call: TRBD1 (5 bases). V was shortened by 4 bases and J by 0 bases, with 13 bases between the two germline ends. Looked up from germline, CDR1 is SGHVS and CDR2 is FQNEAQ. The CDR3 has 16 residues. The DNA for the CDR3 is TGTGCCAGCAGCTCCCCCGACAGACTAGCCAAAAACATTCAGTACTTC. It yields the protein CASSSPDRLAKNIQYF. Filled out from reference TRBV7-8 and TRBJ2-4, the complete variable domain reads GAGVSQSPRYKVAKRGQDVALRCDPISGHVSLFWYQQALGQGPEFLTYFQNEAQLDKSGLPSDRFFAERPEGSVSTLKIQRTQQEDSAVYLCASSSPDRLAKNIQYFGAGTRLSVL.

J is TRBJ1-3 and V is TRBV20-1, with no clear D. This CDR3 spans 14 amino acids. Germline V gene data show CDR1 as DFQATT and CDR2 as SNEGSKA (reference sequence). Trimming removed 3 bases from V and 0 bases from J, with 9 bases in between. The CDR3 reads CSASRRVSGNTIYF. CDR3 DNA: TGCAGTGCTAGTAGGAGGGTCTCTGGAAACACCATATATTTT.

This clone was seen once. V usage is TRBV5-4 and J usage is TRBJ2-7; 9 positions match TRBD2. From germline, CDR1 is SGHNT and CDR2 YYREEE (reference sequence). Losses at the gene ends were 0 bases for V and 6 bases for J; bases not matched to a gene: 7. The CDR3 is 15 amino acids. CDR3 in amino acids: CASSLDGLAGREQYF. CDR3 bases: TGTGCCAGCAGCTTGGATGGGCTAGCGGGACGCGAGCAGTACTTC.

The rearrangement joins TRBV6-5 to TRBJ2-7; 11 bases map to TRBD1. The V gene end was trimmed by 6 bases and the J gene end by 2 bases; junction bases not matched to a gene: 3. CDR3 length: 14 residues. Germline V lookup: CDR1 MNHEY, CDR2 SVGAGI. The CDR3 is CASSTGQGAYEQYF. Here the CDR3 DNA reads TGTGCCAGCAGCACGGGACAGGGGGCCTACGAGCAGTACTTC.

This chain joins TRBV9 and TRBJ2-7, with TRBD2 identical over 7 bases. The CDR3 runs to 14 residues. Germline V gene sequence: CDR1 SGDLS, CDR2 YYNGEE. Trimming removed 3 bases from V and 0 bases from J; junction bases left unmatched: 3. CDR3 sequence (DNA): TGTGCCAGCAGCGCAGCGGGGAGCTCCTACGAGCAGTACTTC. Encoded protein: CASSAAGSSYEQYF. The full variable domain, rest sourced from reference TRBV9 and TRBJ2-7, is DSGVTQTPKHLITATGQRVTLRCSPRSGDLSVYWYQQSLDQGLQFLIQYYNGEERAKGNILERFSAQQFPDLHSELNLSSLELGDSALYFCASSAAGSSYEQYFGPGTRLTVT.

This clone came up a few times. This chain links TRBV14 with TRBJ1-2; D is possibly TRBD1 (6 bases). In germline, CDR1 is SGHDN, CDR2 FVKESK. The CDR3 spans 14 residues. V was pared by 3 bases and J by 4 bases, with 12 bases between. CDR3 nucleotides: TGTGCCAGCAGCCATCGCGACAGGAGCTATGGCTACACCTTC. Residues: CASSHRDRSYGYTF.

This clone was counted ten times or more. The rearrangement uses TRBV19 and TRBJ1-6; TRBD1 is a possible D gene (6 bases). This CDR3 contains 15 residues. Looked up from germline, CDR1 is LNHDA and CDR2 is SQIVND (reference sequence). V was trimmed by 6 bases and J by 8 bases, leaving 17 bases between them. This chain's CDR3 is CASRRQGLVDSPLHF. The CDR3 nucleotides are TGTGCCAGTAGGCGTCAGGGGCTCGTCGATTCACCCCTCCACTTT.

The CDR3 spells CASSYPGLANTDTQYF. CDR3 in DNA: TGTGCCAGCAGTTACCCCGGACTAGCGAACACAGATACGCAGTATTTT. The chain joins TRBV6-2 or TRBV6-3 to TRBJ2-3; 9 bases align to TRBD2. The CDR3 has 16 residues. Losses at the gene ends were 2 bases for V and 2 bases for J; bases not matched to a gene: 5. Germline CDR1 is MNHEY and CDR2 is SVGEGT.

V is TRBV10-2 and J is TRBJ1-1, with 9 bases aligning to TRBD1. CDR3 length: 14 amino acids. Germline loops: CDR1 WSHSY, CDR2 SAAADI. V dropped 2 bases and J dropped 3; count of bases not matched to a gene: 1. In DNA, the CDR3 is TGCGCCAGCAGTGAGACAGGGGGCCACACTGAAGCTTTCTTT. It is translated as CASSETGGHTEAFF.

The chain employs TRBV14 and TRBJ2-2, with D unresolved. Germline lookup yields CDR1 SGHDN and CDR2 FVKESK. The CDR3 spans 12 residues. Trimming cost V 5 bases and J 8 bases, with 9 bases left between them. The chain's CDR3 is CASSLPAGELFF. The DNA of the CDR3 is TGTGCCAGCAGCTTGCCAGCGGGGGAGCTGTTTTTT.

This chain uses TRBV27 with TRBJ1-4; 8 positions match TRBD1. This CDR3 contains 14 residues. Trimming cost V 6 bases and J 6 bases; bases outside gene matches: 6. Germline V CDR1 and CDR2: MNHEY, SMNVEV (reference sequence). This CDR3 is CASRKDRADEKLFF. Written as DNA, the CDR3 is TGTGCCAGCAGAAAGGACAGGGCGGATGAAAAACTGTTTTTT. Filled out from reference TRBV27 and TRBJ1-4, the complete variable domain reads EAQVTQNPRYLITVTGKKLTVTCSQNMNHEYMSWYRQDPGLGLRQIYYSMNVEVTDKGDVPEGYKVSRKEKRNFPLILESPSPNQTSLYFCASRKDRADEKLFFGSGTQLSVL.

The chain employs TRBV11-2 and TRBJ2-3; D is ambiguous. The germline V gene encodes CDR1 SGHAT and CDR2 FQNNGV. The V end was cut by 4 bases, the J end by 11 bases, with 10 bases between. CDR3 length equals 11 residues. The CDR3 region is CASSSSPGQYF. CDR3 DNA sequence: TGTGCCAGCAGCTCGTCCCCGGGGCAGTATTTT.

The chain links TRBV9 to TRBJ1-6; tentatively, D is TRBD1 (5 bases). CDR1 is SGDLS and CDR2 is YYNGEE in the germline V gene. The CDR3 runs to 14 residues. Trimming stripped 0 bases from V and 10 bases from J, with 11 bases between. CDR3 nucleotides: TGTGCCAGCAGCGTAGGACAGAGGAACTCACCCCTCCACTTT. Translation: CASSVGQRNSPLHF.